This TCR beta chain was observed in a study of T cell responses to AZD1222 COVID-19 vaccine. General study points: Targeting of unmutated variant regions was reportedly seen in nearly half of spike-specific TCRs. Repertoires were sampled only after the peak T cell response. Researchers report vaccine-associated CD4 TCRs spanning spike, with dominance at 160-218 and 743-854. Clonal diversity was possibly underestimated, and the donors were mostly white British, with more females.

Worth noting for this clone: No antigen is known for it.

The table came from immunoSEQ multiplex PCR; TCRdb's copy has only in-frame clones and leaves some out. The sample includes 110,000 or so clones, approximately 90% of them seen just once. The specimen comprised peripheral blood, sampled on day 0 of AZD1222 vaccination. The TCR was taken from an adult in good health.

Here the CDR3 DNA reads TGTGCCAGCAGCAGGCCTCCGGGACAGGGGAAAGGGTCACCCCTCCACTTT. Residues: CASSRPPGQGKGSPLHF. The genes are TRBV3-1 (or the pseudogene TRBV3-2) and TRBJ1-6, with 10 bases fitting TRBD1. This CDR3 is 17 amino acids long. Trimming at V came to 5 bases and at J to 10 bases, leaving 14 bases not matched to a gene. From germline, CDR1 is LGHDT and CDR2 YNNKEL (reference sequence).